Shown below are 26 T cell receptor beta chains from a single sample sequenced in a study of PD-1 blockade in classical Hodgkin lymphoma. Indicated time point: cycle 4 day 1 (C4D1), after less than 7 weeks of nivolumab. Relapse was seen in all patients after autologous stem cell transplantation, and brentuximab vedotin exposure was variable. Thawed PBMCs were the source of CD4+ T cells, purified by magnetic negative selection. Profiled with immunoSEQ multiplex PCR; TCRdb holds only in-frame clones, not every one. The repertoire consists of 15,000 to 20,000 clones, with around 75% occurring once and the leading ten covering around 2.4%. This specimen consisted of CD4+ T cells from blood, obtained before the fourth cycle of nivolumab. These receptors came from a human donor with classical Hodgkin lymphoma.

J is TRBJ2-5 and V is TRBV6-5, with D hard to call. The CDR3 spans 11 residues. Trimming cost V 8 bases and J 6 bases, with 10 bases left between them. CDR1 is MNHEY, CDR2 SVGAGI, per germline. This CDR3 reads CASGKTKTQYF. The DNA for the CDR3 is TGTGCCAGCGGGAAGACAAAGACCCAGTACTTC.

The chain combines TRBV29-1 with TRBJ1-1; 7 positions agree with TRBD1. The germline gives CDR1 SQVTM, CDR2 ANQGSEA. Unmatched junction bases numbered 6, after V lost 7 bases and J lost 1 base. CDR3 length: 13 amino acids. The CDR3 region is CSESGTANTEAFF. The CDR3 DNA reads as TGCAGCGAATCCGGGACAGCGAACACTGAAGCTTTCTTT. Complete variable domain (other parts from reference TRBV29-1 and TRBJ1-1): SAVISQKPSRDICQRGTSLTIQCQVDSQVTMMFWYRQQPGQSLTLIATANQGSEATYESGFVIDKFPISRPNLTFSTLTVSNMSPEDSSIYLCSESGTANTEAFFGQGTRLTVV.

The J gene is TRBJ2-5, the V gene TRBV5-5, with unresolved D. This CDR3 has 14 amino acids. The germline CDR1 and CDR2 sequences are SGHKS and YYEKEE (reference sequence). V was cut by 0 bases and J by 1 base, with 7 bases left in between. The CDR3 region is CASSLDWGQETQYF. Here the CDR3 DNA reads TGTGCCAGCAGCTTGGATTGGGGCCAAGAGACCCAGTACTTC.

This chain links TRBV5-4 with TRBJ1-1; D perhaps matches TRBD1 (5 bases). The CDR3 has 15 amino acids. V was shortened by 5 bases and J by 4 bases, with 18 bases between the two germline ends. CDR1 and CDR2 from the germline V gene are SGHNT and YYREEE (reference sequence). The CDR3 DNA sequence: TGTGCCAGCAGACCCGGGACTCCCATGACCACTGAAGCTTTCTTT. Residues: CASRPGTPMTTEAFF.

This chain connects TRBV7-2 to TRBJ1-5; D not resolved. Germline assignment: CDR1 SGHTA and CDR2 FQGNSA. V lost 3 bases and J 3 bases, leaving 9 bases between the germline ends. The CDR3 loop spans 14 amino acids. The CDR3 here is CASSFSANNQPQHF. The CDR3 DNA reads TGTGCCAGCAGCTTCTCGGCTAACAATCAGCCCCAGCATTTT.

This chain uses TRBV7-6 with TRBJ2-1; 8 bases align to TRBD2. Germline V gives CDR1 SGHVS, CDR2 FNYEAQ. After removal of 8 bases from V and 7 bases from J, the junction contained 7 bases not matched to a gene. The CDR3 length is 13 residues. Here the CDR3 DNA reads TGTGCCAGCGCCTCTAGCGGGCAGAATGAGCAGTTCTTC. Translated: CASASSGQNEQFF. The entire variable domain, with the rest obtained from reference TRBV7-6 and TRBJ2-1, is as follows: GAGVSQSPRYKVTKRGQDVALRCDPISGHVSLYWYRQALGQGPEFLTYFNYEAQQDKSGLPNDRFSAERPEGSISTLTIQRTEQRDSAMYRCASASSGQNEQFFGPGTRLTVL.

V usage is TRBV2 and J usage is TRBJ2-2, with a weak D call TRBD2 (6 bases). V lost 5 bases to trimming and J lost 6 bases, with 16 bases between them. Per germline, CDR1 SNHLY and CDR2 FYNNEI. This CDR3 is 15 amino acids long. CDR3 DNA sequence: TGTGCCAGCAGTCCCGGGACTTCAAGACCCGGGGAGCTGTTTTTT. It specifies CASSPGTSRPGELFF.

The gene calls are TRBV28 and TRBJ2-1, with unresolved D. Trimming cost V 2 bases and J 2 bases, with 1 base left between them. Germline V gives CDR1 MDHEN, CDR2 SYDVKM. The CDR3 has 12 amino acids. CDR3 loop: CASSLAYNEQFF. As DNA, the CDR3 is TGTGCCAGCAGTTTAGCCTACAATGAGCAGTTCTTC.

The CDR3 sequence: CASSTRTVTDTQYF. The CDR3 nucleotides are TGTGCCAGCAGCACCCGGACAGTCACAGATACGCAGTATTTT. The V call is TRBV13, the J call TRBJ2-3, with D perhaps TRBD1 (6 bases). The germline V and J ends were trimmed by 5 bases and 2 bases, with 11 bases remaining between them. From germline, CDR1 is PRHDT and CDR2 FYEKMQ (reference sequence). The CDR3 sequence is 14 residues long.

The V and J genes are TRBV11-2 and TRBJ2-7, with a possible D match to TRBD2 (6 bases). Trimming cost V 4 bases and J 1 base, with 8 bases left between them. Germline V lookup: CDR1 SGHAT, CDR2 FQNNGV. CDR3 length equals 13 residues. The CDR3 reads CASSSLASYEQYF. The CDR3 nucleotides read TGTGCCAGCAGCTCCCTAGCGTCCTACGAGCAGTACTTC.

The gene calls are TRBV7-9 and TRBJ1-2, with 12 bases lining up with TRBD1. V was clipped by 1 base and J by 4 bases; unmatched bases: 1. Germline loops: CDR1 SEHNR, CDR2 FQNEAQ (reference sequence). This CDR3 is built from 15 residues. The DNA of the CDR3 is TGTGCCAGCAGCTTAGGGGGACAGGGGGCCTATGGCTACACCTTC. Translation gives CASSLGGQGAYGYTF.

The chain recombines TRBV30 with TRBJ1-6, with a possible D match to TRBD1 (6 bases). Trimming stripped 8 bases from V and 14 bases from J, with 13 bases between. Germline V gives CDR1 GTSNPN, CDR2 SVGIG (reference sequence). This CDR3 is built from 10 residues. The DNA of the CDR3 is TGTGCCCTTGGGGGCCGCTCCCTCCACTTT. Encoded protein: CALGGRSLHF.

The chain employs TRBV6-5 and TRBJ2-2; D is undetermined. In germline, CDR1 is MNHEY, CDR2 SVGAGI. Trimming left V 5 bases short and J 5 bases short, with 12 bases between. This CDR3 has 14 amino acids. CDR3 residues: CASSNDHGTGELFF. The CDR3 DNA reads TGTGCCAGCAGTAACGACCATGGGACCGGGGAGCTGTTTTTT.

The chain is built from TRBV11-2 and TRBJ1-4, with 7 bases lining up with TRBD1. Trimming took 4 bases from V and 5 from J; bases not matched to a gene: 10. The CDR3 consists of 16 residues. Per the germline V gene, CDR1 is SGHAT and CDR2 is FQNNGV. CDR3 region: CASSSNRGGKNEKLFF. In DNA form, the CDR3 reads TGTGCCAGCAGCTCGAACAGGGGCGGAAAGAATGAAAAACTGTTTTTT.

As for this clone: The junction departs from germline at one end; a sequencing error may be responsible. This chain joins TRBV5-3 and TRBJ1-5; D unresolved. Being an ORF, TRBV5-3 has a function that is uncertain. The CDR3 spans 14 residues. The CDR3 DNA follows: TGTGCCAGCAGCTTGTCGGGAGGCAATCAGCCCCAGCATTTT. Translated, it gives CASSLSGGNQPQHF.

The rearrangement links TRBV6-5 to TRBJ1-2, with D possibly matching TRBD1 (5 bases). Looked up from germline, CDR1 is MNHEY and CDR2 is SVGAGI. V was trimmed by 6 bases and J by 1 base, leaving 12 bases between them. The CDR3 spans 14 residues. The chain's CDR3 is CASSWDGLNYGYTF. CDR3 nucleotide sequence: TGTGCCAGCAGCTGGGACGGACTTAACTATGGCTACACCTTC.

The chain combines TRBV2 with TRBJ1-2; D unclear. There are 16 residues in the CDR3. Germline V gives CDR1 SNHLY, CDR2 FYNNEI. The V and J ends lost 2 bases and 8 bases respectively, with 21 bases between them. This CDR3 reads CASSETNPSVLSGYTF. CDR3 in DNA: TGTGCCAGCAGTGAAACCAATCCTTCAGTATTGAGCGGCTACACCTTC.

The CDR3 sequence: CASSQVGGSYEQYV. The DNA of the CDR3 is TGCGCCAGCAGCCAAGTCGGGGGGTCCTACGAGCAGTACGTC. This chain connects TRBV4-1 to TRBJ2-7; 7 bases match TRBD2. V dropped 1 base and J dropped 1; count of bases not matched to a gene: 1. Germline lookup yields CDR1 MGHRA and CDR2 YSYEKL. This CDR3 comprises 14 residues.

The rearrangement joins TRBV2 to TRBJ1-5; D gene unclear. This CDR3 is built from 12 residues. V was shortened by 6 bases and J by 0 bases, with 3 bases between the two germline ends. Germline CDR1 is SNHLY and CDR2 is FYNNEI. The CDR3 sequence: CASRTSNQPQHF. The DNA of the CDR3 is TGTGCCAGCAGAACTAGCAATCAGCCCCAGCATTTT.

This rearrangement joins TRBV4-1 to TRBJ2-7; 9 positions agree with TRBD2. Germline V CDR1 and CDR2: MGHRA, YSYEKL. The CDR3 consists of 16 residues. The junction had 11 bases not matched to a gene; V was cut back by 3 bases and J by 5 bases. The CDR3: CASSHVMREGGHEQYF. The CDR3 DNA is TGCGCCAGCAGCCACGTCATGCGGGAGGGAGGCCACGAGCAGTACTTC.

CDR3 residues: CASTDSRGTWTEAFF. The CDR3 coding sequence is TGTGCCAGCACCGACTCTAGGGGGACGTGGACTGAAGCTTTCTTT. This chain uses TRBV6-6 with TRBJ1-1, with TRBD1 as a possible D gene (6 bases). The V gene's germline CDR1 is MNHNY and CDR2 SVGAGI (reference sequence). The CDR3 extends over 15 amino acids. V lost 7 bases and J lost 5, with 20 bases in between.

CDR3 region: CASNDRGGSTDTQYF. The CDR3 DNA is TGTGCCAGCAACGACAGGGGCGGGAGCACAGATACGCAGTATTTT. The chain links TRBV18 to TRBJ2-3; TRBD1 matches 8 bases. The J segment lost 0 bases and the V segment lost 8 bases, leaving 7 bases of the junction unmatched. The germline V gene encodes CDR1 KGHSH and CDR2 LQKENI. There are 15 residues in the CDR3. Full variable domain (remainder filled in from reference TRBV18 and TRBJ2-3): NAGVMQNPRHLVRRRGQEARLRCSPMKGHSHVYWYRQLPEEGLKFMVYLQKENIIDESGMPKERFSAEFPKEGPSILRIQQVVRGDSAAYFCASNDRGGSTDTQYFGPGTRLTVL.

This clone came up a few times. This rearrangement joins TRBV19 to TRBJ2-7, with D perhaps matching TRBD1 (6 bases). Germline V lookup: CDR1 LNHDA, CDR2 SQIVND (reference sequence). Trimming removed 3 bases at V and 2 bases at J, with 11 bases between. This CDR3 has 14 residues. The CDR3 nucleotides read TGTGCCAGTAGTATCACAGGGCGGCCCTACGAGCAGTACTTC. Its translation: CASSITGRPYEQYF.

The J gene is TRBJ2-5, the V gene TRBV9, with 10 bases fitting TRBD2. The CDR3 consists of 15 residues. CDR1 and CDR2 from the germline V gene are SGDLS and YYNGEE. The V segment lost 3 bases and the J segment 0 bases; nucleotides outside the gene matches: 2. Here the CDR3 reads CASSAAGGNQETQYF. The CDR3 DNA is TGTGCCAGCAGCGCAGCGGGAGGGAACCAAGAGACCCAGTACTTC.

The V call is TRBV6-5, the J call TRBJ1-2, with D possibly being TRBD1 (5 bases). Germline V lookup: CDR1 MNHEY, CDR2 SVGAGI. The ends were cut back, 4 bases at V and 4 bases at J, with 16 bases in the middle. The CDR3 contains 15 residues. The DNA of the CDR3 is TGTGCCAGCAGTTCACAATTTGGGGACGGCTATGGCTACACCTTC. Translation gives CASSSQFGDGYGYTF.

The chain joins TRBV7-2 to TRBJ1-1; D call uncertain. Trimming left V 4 bases short and J 3 bases short, with 18 bases between. Germline V gene data show CDR1 as SGHTA and CDR2 as FQGNSA. The CDR3 spans 16 residues. CDR3 residues: CASSYLTRLADTEAFF. The CDR3 coding sequence is TGTGCCAGCAGCTACCTAACCCGTCTCGCGGACACTGAAGCTTTCTTT. Full variable domain (missing parts from reference TRBV7-2 and TRBJ1-1): GAGVSQSPSNKVTEKGKDVELRCDPISGHTALYWYRQSLGQGLEFLIYFQGNSAPDKSGLPSDRFSAERTGGSVSTLTIQRTQQEDSAVYLCASSYLTRLADTEAFFGQGTRLTVV.